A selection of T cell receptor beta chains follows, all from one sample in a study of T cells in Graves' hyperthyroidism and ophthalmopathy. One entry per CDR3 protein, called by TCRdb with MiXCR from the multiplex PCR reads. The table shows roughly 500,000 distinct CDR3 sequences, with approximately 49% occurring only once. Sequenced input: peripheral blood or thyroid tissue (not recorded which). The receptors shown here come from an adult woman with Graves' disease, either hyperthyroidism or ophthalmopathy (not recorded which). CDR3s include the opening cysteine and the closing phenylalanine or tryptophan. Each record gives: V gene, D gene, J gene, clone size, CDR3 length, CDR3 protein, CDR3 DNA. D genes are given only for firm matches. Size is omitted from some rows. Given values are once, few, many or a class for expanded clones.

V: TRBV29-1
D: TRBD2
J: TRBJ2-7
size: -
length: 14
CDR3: CSVAPGTISYEQYF
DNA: TGCAGCGTTGCCCCCGGGACTATCTCTTACGAGCAGTACTTC

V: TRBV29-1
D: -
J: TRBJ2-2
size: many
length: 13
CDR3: CSVGDRNTGELFF
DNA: TGCAGCGTTGGAGACAGGAACACCGGGGAGCTGTTTTTT

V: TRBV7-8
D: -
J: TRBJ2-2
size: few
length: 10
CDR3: CASSGGELFF
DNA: TGTGCCAGCTCCGGAGGGGAGCTGTTTTTT

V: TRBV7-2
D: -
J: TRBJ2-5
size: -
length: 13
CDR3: CASSLNLGEAQYF
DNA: TGTGCCAGCAGCCTCAACTTGGGCGAGGCCCAGTACTTC

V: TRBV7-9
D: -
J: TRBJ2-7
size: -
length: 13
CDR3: CASSGSRAGEQYF
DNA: TGTGCCAGCAGCGGAAGCAGGGCGGGGGAGCAGTACTTC

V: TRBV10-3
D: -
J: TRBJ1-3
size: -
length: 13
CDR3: CAIRDTVGNTIYF
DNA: TGTGCCATCAGGGACACAGTTGGAAACACCATATATTTT

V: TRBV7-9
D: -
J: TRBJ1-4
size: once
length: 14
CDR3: CASSSMEGAEKLFF
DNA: TGTGCCAGCAGCTCTATGGAAGGGGCTGAAAAACTGTTTTTT

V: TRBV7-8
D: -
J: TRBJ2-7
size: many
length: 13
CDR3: CASSFPLAYEQYF
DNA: TGTGCCAGCAGCTTCCCCCTAGCGTACGAGCAGTACTTC

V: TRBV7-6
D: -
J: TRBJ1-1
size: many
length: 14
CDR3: CASSSAARGTEAFF
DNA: TGTGCCAGCAGCTCCGCGGCTCGAGGCACTGAAGCTTTCTTT

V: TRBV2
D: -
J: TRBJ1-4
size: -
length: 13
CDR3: CASSSEINEKLFF
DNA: TGTGCCAGCAGTAGTGAAATTAATGAAAAACTGTTTTTT

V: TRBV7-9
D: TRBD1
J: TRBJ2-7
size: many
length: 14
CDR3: CASSLSGTGTEQYF
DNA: TGTGCCAGCAGCTTATCTGGGACAGGGACTGAGCAGTACTTC

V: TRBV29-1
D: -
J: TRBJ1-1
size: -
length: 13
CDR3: CSVNTARNTEAFF
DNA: TGCAGCGTCAATACGGCGCGGAACACTGAAGCTTTCTTT

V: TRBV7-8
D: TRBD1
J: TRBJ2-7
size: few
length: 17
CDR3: CASSLGPLGQGPYEQYF
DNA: TGTGCCAGCAGCTTAGGTCCATTGGGACAGGGTCCCTACGAGCAGTACTTC

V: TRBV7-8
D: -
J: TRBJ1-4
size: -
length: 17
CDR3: CASSPRSSTVINEKLLF
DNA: TGTGCCAGCAGCCCTAGGTCTAGCACAGTCATTAATGAAAAACTGCTTTTT

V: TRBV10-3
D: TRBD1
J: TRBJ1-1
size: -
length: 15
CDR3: CAIRSDRRGNTEAFF
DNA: TGTGCCATCAGGTCGGACAGGAGAGGAAACACTGAAGCTTTCTTT

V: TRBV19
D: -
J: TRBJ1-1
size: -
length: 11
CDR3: CATFDGQEAFF
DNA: TGTGCCACCTTTGATGGGCAGGAAGCTTTCTTT

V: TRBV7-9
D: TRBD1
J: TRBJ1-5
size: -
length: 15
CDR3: CAWSSGTGLNQPQHF
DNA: TGTGCCTGGAGTTCTGGGACAGGCCTCAATCAGCCCCAGCATTTT

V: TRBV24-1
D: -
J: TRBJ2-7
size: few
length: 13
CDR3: CASSLWPPYEQYF
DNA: TGTGCCAGCAGTTTATGGCCCCCCTACGAGCAGTACTTC

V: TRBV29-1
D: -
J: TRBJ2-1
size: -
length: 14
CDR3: CSASTGSWYNEQFF
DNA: TGCAGCGCCTCTACGGGGAGTTGGTACAATGAGCAGTTCTTC

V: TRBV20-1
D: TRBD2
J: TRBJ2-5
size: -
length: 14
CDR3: CSVLAGGDRETQYF
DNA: TGCAGTGTACTAGCGGGGGGAGATCGGGAGACCCAGTACTTC

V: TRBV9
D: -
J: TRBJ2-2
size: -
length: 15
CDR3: CASSVVEDFTGELFF
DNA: TGTGCCAGCAGCGTAGTGGAGGACTTCACCGGGGAGCTGTTTTTT

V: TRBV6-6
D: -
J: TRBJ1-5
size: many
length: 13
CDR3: CASTGYKNQPQHF
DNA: TGTGCCAGCACCGGATATAAGAATCAGCCCCAGCATTTT

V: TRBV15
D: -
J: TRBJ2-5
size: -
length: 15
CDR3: CATSSWREGGETQYF
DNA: TGTGCCACCAGCAGCTGGAGGGAGGGGGGTGAGACCCAGTACTTC

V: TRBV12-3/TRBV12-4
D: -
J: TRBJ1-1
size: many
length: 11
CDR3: CASSFGPEAFF
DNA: TGTGCCAGCAGTTTTGGGCCCGAAGCTTTCTTT

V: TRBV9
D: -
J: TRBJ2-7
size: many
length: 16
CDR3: CASSPRGSGLSYEQYF
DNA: TGTGCCAGCAGTCCGAGGGGCAGCGGGCTCTCCTACGAGCAGTACTTC

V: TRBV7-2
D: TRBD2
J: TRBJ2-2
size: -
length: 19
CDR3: CALLSGSGLAGVSAGELFF
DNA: TGTGCCCTGCTCTCTGGTTCGGGACTAGCGGGAGTATCGGCCGGGGAGCTGTTTTTT

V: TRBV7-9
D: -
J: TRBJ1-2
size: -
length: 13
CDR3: CASLRDSNYGYTF
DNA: TGTGCCAGCTTACGAGACAGCAACTATGGCTACACCTTC

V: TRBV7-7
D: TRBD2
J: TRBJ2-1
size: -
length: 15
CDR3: CASSLERAGYNEQFF
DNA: TGTGCTAGCAGCTTAGAGCGAGCGGGATACAATGAGCAGTTCTTC

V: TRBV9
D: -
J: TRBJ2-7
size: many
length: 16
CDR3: CASSETGRPFGGEQYF
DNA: TGTGCCAGCAGCGAAACCGGGAGACCGTTCGGCGGCGAGCAGTACTTC

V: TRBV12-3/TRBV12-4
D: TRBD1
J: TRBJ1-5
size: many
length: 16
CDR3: CASSRRTGGHNQPQHF
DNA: TGTGCCAGCAGCCGAAGGACAGGGGGCCACAATCAGCCCCAGCATTTT

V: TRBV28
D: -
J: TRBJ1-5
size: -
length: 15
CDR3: CASSPRGQGYQPQHF
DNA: TGTGCCAGCAGTCCCCGGGGGCAGGGTTACCAGCCCCAGCATTTT

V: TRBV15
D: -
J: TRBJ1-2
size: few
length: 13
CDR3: CATSRMWNYGYTF
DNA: TGTGCCACCAGCAGAATGTGGAACTATGGCTACACCTTC

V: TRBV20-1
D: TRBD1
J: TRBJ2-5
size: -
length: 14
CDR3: CSARRDRGIETQYF
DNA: TGCAGTGCGAGGAGGGACAGGGGGATTGAGACCCAGTACTTC

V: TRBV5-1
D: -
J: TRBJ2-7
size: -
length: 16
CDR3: CASSLGAALRSYEQYF
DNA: TGCGCCAGCAGCCTCGGGGCTGCGCTGCGGTCCTACGAGCAGTACTTC

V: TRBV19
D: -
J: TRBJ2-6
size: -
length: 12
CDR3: CATGVGANVLTF
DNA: TGTGCCACGGGAGTTGGGGCCAACGTCCTGACTTTC

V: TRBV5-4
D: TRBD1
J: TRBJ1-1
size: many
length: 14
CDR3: CASSSGTGVTEAFF
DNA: TGTGCCAGCAGCTCTGGGACAGGGGTCACTGAAGCTTTCTTT

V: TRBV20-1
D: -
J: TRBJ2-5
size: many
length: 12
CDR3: CSARIGGSLSYF
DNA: TGCAGTGCTAGAATAGGGGGGTCGTTATCGTACTTC

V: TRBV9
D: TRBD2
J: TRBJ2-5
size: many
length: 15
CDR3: CASSAGLAVKETQYF
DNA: TGTGCCAGCAGCGCGGGACTAGCGGTTAAAGAGACCCAGTACTTC

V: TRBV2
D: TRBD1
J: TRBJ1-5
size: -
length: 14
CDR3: CASNIGQGEGPQHF
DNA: TGTGCCAGCAATATCGGACAGGGTGAAGGGCCCCAGCATTTT

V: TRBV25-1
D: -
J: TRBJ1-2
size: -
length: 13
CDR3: CASRYANSHGYTF
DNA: TGTGCCAGCAGGTACGCGAACAGTCATGGCTACACCTTC

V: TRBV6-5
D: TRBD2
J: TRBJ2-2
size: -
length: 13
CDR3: CASTREGSGELFF
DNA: TGTGCCAGCACCCGGGAGGGTTCCGGGGAGCTGTTTTTT

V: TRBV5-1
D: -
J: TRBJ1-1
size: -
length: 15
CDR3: CASSLGGTGDTEAFF
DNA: TGCGCCAGCAGCTTGGGTGGAACAGGCGACACTGAAGCTTTCTTT

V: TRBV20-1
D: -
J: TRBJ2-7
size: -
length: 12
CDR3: CSARDGEYEQYF
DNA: TGCAGTGCTAGGGACGGGGAGTACGAGCAGTACTTC

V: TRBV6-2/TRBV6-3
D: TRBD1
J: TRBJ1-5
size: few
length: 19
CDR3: CASSYLPGTGSRNNQPQHF
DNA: TGTGCCAGCAGTTACCTTCCCGGGACAGGCTCCCGGAACAATCAGCCCCAGCATTTT

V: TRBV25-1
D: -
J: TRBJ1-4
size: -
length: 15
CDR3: CASSDLRATNEKLFF
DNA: TGTGCCAGCAGTGACTTAAGAGCAACTAATGAAAAACTGTTTTTT

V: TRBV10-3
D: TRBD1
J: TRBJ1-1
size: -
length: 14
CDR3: CAINAGTGATEAFF
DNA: TGTGCCATCAACGCCGGGACAGGTGCCACTGAAGCTTTCTTT

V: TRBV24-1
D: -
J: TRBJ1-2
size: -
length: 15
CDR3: CATSGLEGYNYGYTF
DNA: TGTGCCACCAGTGGCTTGGAGGGTTATAACTATGGCTACACCTTC

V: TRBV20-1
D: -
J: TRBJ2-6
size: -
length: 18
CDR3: CSARAQGGTGSGANVLTF
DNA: TGCAGTGCTAGAGCCCAGGGGGGGACAGGCTCTGGGGCCAACGTCCTGACTTTC